Shown below are 22 T cell receptor beta chains from a single sample sequenced in a study of human T cells and chemical hapten exposure. Described time point: patch test 2, 6 weeks after DPC sensitization. The treatment: therapeutic diphenylcyclopropenone sensitization with weekly scalp DPC. TCRdb reanalysed the RACE reads using MiXCR and keeps one entry per CDR3 protein. This repertoire shows 120,000 to 150,000 distinct CDR3 sequences, over 9.5% found once; its top ten account for under 1.5%. Here the sequenced sample was whole blood, taken in connection with sensitization to the hapten diphenylcyclopropenone (DPC). These receptors all stem from a woman between 50 and 59 years old with alopecia areata. Some clones in this sample may be carry-over from other donors' samples.

This clonotype came up a few times. The genes are TRBV20-1 and TRBJ2-1; 10 bases are a match to TRBD2. Per the germline V gene, CDR1 is DFQATT and CDR2 is SNEGSKA (reference sequence). V shed 5 bases, J shed 4 bases, and the junction held 8 bases outside the gene matches. This CDR3 is built from 15 residues. The CDR3 DNA sequence: TGCAGTGCTTACTTAGCGGGAGGACCTTACAATGAGCAGTTCTTC. Protein: CSAYLAGGPYNEQFF.

This clonotype was seen ten or more times. The CDR3 is CASSQGDRRYSYNEQFF. CDR3 nucleotide sequence: TGTGCCAGCAGCCAAGGAGATCGGCGTTACTCCTACAATGAGCAGTTCTTC. The chain employs TRBV3-1 and TRBJ2-1, with no clear D. The V end was cut by 1 base, the J end by 0 bases, with 13 bases between. Germline V gives CDR1 LGHDT, CDR2 YNNKEL (reference sequence). The CDR3 runs 17 residues.

This chain links TRBV12-3 or TRBV12-4 with TRBJ2-3; 9 positions match TRBD2. J was trimmed by 4 bases and V by 3 bases; bases with no gene match: 11. This CDR3 has 17 amino acids. Here the CDR3 DNA reads TGTGCCAGCAGTTTTAGCGGGAGCCGGGTAAGCGCAGATACGCAGTATTTT. It is translated as CASSFSGSRVSADTQYF.

This clonotype was found a few times. V usage is TRBV5-1 and J usage is TRBJ2-2; unclear D gene. The V end was cut by 7 bases, the J end by 4 bases, with 23 bases between. Germline CDR1 SGHRS, CDR2 YFSETQ. The CDR3 has 17 residues. For the CDR3, the DNA is TGCGCCAGCCCCCCGGAGACCAACTTTCAAGGCACCGGGGAGCTGTTTTTT. Residues: CASPPETNFQGTGELFF. The full variable domain, completed using reference TRBV5-1 and TRBJ2-2, is KAGVTQTPRYLIKTRGQQVTLSCSPISGHRSVSWYQQTPGQGLQFLFEYFSETQRNKGNFPGRFSGRQFSNSRSEMNVSTLELGDSALYLCASPPETNFQGTGELFFGEGSRLTVL.

In this sample, this clonotype turned up many times. The rearrangement joins TRBV5-1 to TRBJ2-1; TRBD1 might be the D (5 bases). CDR1 is SGHRS and CDR2 is YFSETQ in the germline V gene. The CDR3 runs to 14 residues. The V and J ends lost 0 bases and 1 base respectively, with 5 bases between them. The CDR3: CASSLGQSYNEQFF. CDR3 nucleotide sequence: TGCGCCAGCAGCTTGGGACAGTCCTACAATGAGCAGTTCTTC.

This rearrangement joins TRBV29-1 to TRBJ2-1, with D maybe TRBD1 (6 bases). The germline V and J ends were trimmed by 5 bases and 4 bases, with 18 bases remaining between them. CDR3 length: 15 residues. The germline gives CDR1 SQVTM, CDR2 ANQGSEA. For the CDR3, the DNA is TGCAGCGTTTTATCGGGCAGGGGAGCGTACAATGAGCAGTTCTTC. Translating gives CSVLSGRGAYNEQFF.

The chain joins TRBV5-1 to TRBJ1-2; 9 bases are a match to TRBD1. CDR3 length: 16 amino acids. Looked up from germline, CDR1 is SGHRS and CDR2 is YFSETQ. V trimming: 1 base; J trimming: 5 bases; junction bases outside the gene matches: 9. CDR3 coding DNA: TGCGCCAGCAGCTTGAGGACAGGGGACCGGGGATATGGCTACACCTTC. This encodes CASSLRTGDRGYGYTF.

The J gene is TRBJ2-3, the V gene TRBV7-8; no reliable D call. Trimming left V 5 bases short and J 0 bases short, with 18 bases between. Germline assignment: CDR1 SGHVS and CDR2 FQNEAQ. The CDR3 spans 17 residues. The CDR3 nucleotides are TGTGCCAGCAGCCCCTTAACGCCAAGCGCTAGCACAGATACGCAGTATTTT. Protein: CASSPLTPSASTDTQYF.

The chain links TRBV11-3 to TRBJ2-1; 10 bases line up with TRBD2. Trimming at V came to 5 bases and at J to 7 bases, leaving 14 bases not matched to a gene. The V gene's germline CDR1 is SGHNT and CDR2 YENEEA. The CDR3 has 17 residues. CDR3 sequence (DNA): TGTGCCAGCAGCCCTACAGGGGGTAGCGGGAGGACAAATGAGCAGTTCTTC. Translated: CASSPTGGSGRTNEQFF.

This clonotype appeared a few times. V gene TRBV2 combines with J gene TRBJ2-3; D tentatively reads TRBD1 or TRBD2 (5 bases each). V lost 7 bases and J 4 bases, leaving 21 bases between the germline ends. The germline gives CDR1 SNHLY, CDR2 FYNNEI. This CDR3 has 16 amino acids. Here the CDR3 reads CASKATRGKEADTQYF. CDR3 bases: TGTGCCAGCAAAGCGACGAGGGGAAAAGAGGCAGATACGCAGTATTTT.

The V call is TRBV20-1, the J call TRBJ2-2; 9 bases map to TRBD2. This CDR3 contains 15 residues. Looked up from germline, CDR1 is DFQATT and CDR2 is SNEGSKA (reference sequence). V dropped 4 bases and J dropped 3; count of bases not matched to a gene: 6. The CDR3, as DNA: TGCAGTGCTAAGTTAGCGGGAGTTGACACCGGGGAGCTGTTTTTT. It yields the protein CSAKLAGVDTGELFF.

This clonotype was detected many times. This chain joins TRBV7-2 and TRBJ2-3; TRBD2 matches at 12 bases. Germline V lookup: CDR1 SGHTA, CDR2 FQGNSA. The J segment lost 6 bases and the V segment lost 5 bases, leaving 9 bases of the junction unmatched. The CDR3 sequence is 16 residues long. CDR3: CASSTRLAGVADTQYF. In DNA form, the CDR3 reads TGTGCCAGCAGCACCCGACTAGCGGGAGTTGCGGATACGCAGTATTTT.

This clonotype was observed many times. V is TRBV10-3 and J is TRBJ2-5, with D perhaps TRBD1 or TRBD2 (5 bases each). V dropped 0 bases and J dropped 4 bases, with 12 bases sitting between them. The CDR3 covers 15 residues. Germline lookup yields CDR1 ENHRY and CDR2 SYGVKD. The CDR3 region is CAISESVAGGETQYF. The CDR3 DNA reads TGTGCCATCAGTGAGTCCGTTGCTGGGGGAGAGACCCAGTACTTC.

The gene calls are TRBV5-1 and TRBJ2-2; 7 bases are a match to TRBD1. From germline, CDR1 is SGHRS and CDR2 YFSETQ. The length of the CDR3 is 14 residues. J gave up 4 bases and V 6 bases, and 6 bases lay outside the gene matches. The CDR3, as DNA: TGCGCCAGCAAGAGACAGGGACCCACCGGGGAGCTGTTTTTT. This translates into CASKRQGPTGELFF. The full variable domain, completed using reference TRBV5-1 and TRBJ2-2, is KAGVTQTPRYLIKTRGQQVTLSCSPISGHRSVSWYQQTPGQGLQFLFEYFSETQRNKGNFPGRFSGRQFSNSRSEMNVSTLELGDSALYLCASKRQGPTGELFFGEGSRLTVL.

A single count supports this clonotype. The chain combines TRBV18 with TRBJ2-1; D call uncertain. The CDR3 totals 16 residues. Trimming cost V 3 bases and J 0 bases, with 12 bases left between them. The germline gives CDR1 KGHSH, CDR2 LQKENI. CDR3 in DNA: TGTGCCAGCTCACCGGACCTTTTAAGCTCCTACAATGAGCAGTTCTTC. It encodes CASSPDLLSSYNEQFF.

The chain combines TRBV20-1 with TRBJ2-5; 7 bases line up with TRBD1. After removal of 6 bases from V and 0 bases from J, the junction contained 10 bases not matched to a gene. Germline CDR1 is DFQATT and CDR2 is SNEGSKA (reference sequence). The CDR3 is 15 amino acids. CDR3 region: CSATTPGQYQETQYF. In nucleotides, the CDR3 is TGCAGTGCCACCACACCGGGACAGTACCAAGAGACCCAGTACTTC.

The chain uses TRBV20-1 and TRBJ2-5; 14 nucleotides match TRBD2. This CDR3 spans 16 amino acids. Germline CDR1 DFQATT, CDR2 SNEGSKA (reference sequence). After removal of 5 bases from V and 1 base from J, the junction contained 6 bases not matched to a gene. The CDR3 here is CSASGTSGGFQETQYF. The CDR3 DNA is TGCAGTGCTTCAGGGACTAGCGGGGGCTTCCAAGAGACCCAGTACTTC.

J is TRBJ2-5 and V is TRBV30; TRBD1 is a possible D gene (6 bases). This CDR3 contains 14 residues. The germline gives CDR1 GTSNPN, CDR2 SVGIG (reference sequence). V was pared by 7 bases and J by 2 bases, with 17 bases between. For the CDR3, the DNA is TGTGCCTCACACCAGGGGCAGGGACAAGAGACCCAGTACTTC. It specifies CASHQGQGQETQYF.

In the case of this clonotype: In this CDR3 the conserved last residue, phenylalanine or tryptophan, is missing, so a read error is likely. The DNA is omitted, as the CDR3 cannot be located on it reliably, and the CDR3 follows TCRdb's listing. This rearrangement joins TRBV12-2 to TRBJ1-1. TRBV12-2 is listed as a pseudogene. The CDR3 is made up of 10 amino acids, end residues included. This chain's CDR3 is CASRSSLGAE.

There are many counts of this clonotype. This chain connects TRBV6-6 to TRBJ2-7; 7 positions match TRBD2. There are 13 residues in the CDR3. Germline V gene data show CDR1 as MNHNY and CDR2 as SVGAGI (reference sequence). V lost 7 bases to trimming and J lost 2 bases; unmatched junction nucleotides: 5. CDR3 nucleotides: TGTGCCAGCACTCTAGCGGCAACCTACGAGCAGTACTTC. Amino acids: CASTLAATYEQYF.

In DNA form, the CDR3 reads TGTGCCACCAGTGATACGGGACGGGGAATCTCTGGGGCCAACGTCCTGACTTTC. Its translation is CATSDTGRGISGANVLTF. The chain has TRBV24-1 and TRBJ2-6, with D possibly called TRBD1 or TRBD2 (5 bases each). This CDR3 is 18 amino acids long. Germline V gene lookup returns CDR1 KGHDR and CDR2 SFDVKD. V was clipped by 3 bases and J by 0 bases, with 14 bases between them.

This clonotype has a handful of counts. The rearrangement links TRBV6-2 or TRBV6-3 to TRBJ1-5; TRBD1 might be the D (6 bases). Germline values: CDR1 MNHEY, CDR2 SVGEGT. V dropped 3 bases and J dropped 9 bases, with 15 bases sitting between them. The CDR3 sequence is 14 residues long. The CDR3 sequence: CASSYGRGLMPQHF. The CDR3 coding sequence is TGTGCCAGCAGTTATGGTCGGGGGCTAATGCCCCAGCATTTT.